One T cell receptor beta chain is described in this entry. The antigen is undetermined. Tregs were sorted as CD4+CD25+CD127-/low cells. The V end was cut by 3 bases, the J end by 5 bases, with 11 bases between. This CDR3 has 14 amino acids. After constant-region reverse-primer amplification, full-length variable regions underwent semi-nested PCR with Nested Universal Primer A. TCRdb independently ran MiXCR on the 5' RACE reads; one entry per CDR3 protein. The sample lists approximately 12,000 distinct CDR3 sequences, just over 50% occurring once. Findings and limits, study-wide: Larger-cohort validation covered only one TCR beta V-J rearrangement. Tumor memory CD4+ T cell TCR gene usage was found to cluster with blood and lymph node memory CD4+ cells and with lymph node naive CD4+ cells.

This sequence joins TRBV12-3 or TRBV12-4 and TRBJ1-5, with D possibly TRBD1 on 5 matching bases. The receptor's source is a female donor with breast cancer. The source material was tumor-infiltrating Tregs sorted from the breast tumor. The CDR3 nucleotides read TGTGCCAGCAGTTTTTCAGGGTCCCATCAGCCCCAGCATTTT. Its protein is CASSFSGSHQPQHF.